Listed below are T cell receptor beta chains from one sample, sequenced in a study of cytomegalovirus exposure and HLA in healthy donors. Repertoires were generated with immunoSEQ multiplex PCR, while TCRdb's copy carries only in-frame clones and drops some. The table includes 200,000 or so clones, 70% to 80% detected once. The sequencing input was PBMCs. These receptor sequences come from a man aged 40-50 years in good health and CMV-seronegative. CDR3s include the opening cysteine and the closing phenylalanine or tryptophan. A D gene is named only where the DNA matches it firmly. Clone sizes are given selectively: once, few, many, or a class where the clone is expanded.

TRBJ2-5 | TRBD2 | NA | TRBV19 | TGTGCCAGTAGTACAGGGACTAGCGGGGTTGAGACCCAGTACTTC | CASSTGTSGVETQYF
TRBJ2-7 | NA | NA | TRBV7-9 | TGTTCCAGCAGCTTGGGCGTAGCCTACGAGCAGTACTTC | CSSSLGVAYEQYF
TRBJ1-2 | NA | NA | TRBV7-8 | TGTGCCAGCAGCACCCGCGGGGGGTTCGACTATGGCTACACCTTC | CASSTRGGFDYGYTF
TRBJ1-2 | NA | NA | TRBV7-3 | TGTGCCAGCAGCTTAACGGGCCCCTGGACAGCCAACTATGGCTACACCTTC | CASSLTGPWTANYGYTF
TRBJ1-1 | NA | NA | TRBV4-2 | TGTGCCAGCAGCCAAGGGCAGGTGAACACTGAAGCTTTCTTT | CASSQGQVNTEAFF
TRBJ1-5 | NA | once | TRBV28 | TGTGCCAGCAGTGGAGGGGCCCAAAATCAGCCCCAGCATTTT | CASSGGAQNQPQHF
TRBJ1-2 | TRBD1 | NA | TRBV28 | TGTGCCAGCAGTTGGGGGACAGGGTACGGCTACACCTTC | CASSWGTGYGYTF
TRBJ2-7 | NA | NA | TRBV5-6 | TGTGCCAGCAGCCCCCGAGGCCTCTCCTACGAGCAGTACTTC | CASSPRGLSYEQYF
TRBJ2-3 | TRBD2 | NA | TRBV9 | TGTGCCAGCAGCGTAGCCCCTTCCCGGGGGGGCCAAGATACGCAGTATTTT | CASSVAPSRGGQDTQYF
TRBJ1-5 | NA | NA | TRBV19 | TGTGCCAGTAGCTGGCAGGATAGCAATCAGCCCCAGCATTTT | CASSWQDSNQPQHF
TRBJ1-2 | NA | NA | TRBV29-1 | TGCAGCGTCTACAGGGAGGGTGGCTACACCTTC | CSVYREGGYTF
TRBJ2-7 | NA | NA | TRBV5-1 | TGCGCCAGCAGCACCCCCAAACTAGGGCCAGAGGGCTACGAGCAGTACTTC | CASSTPKLGPEGYEQYF
TRBJ1-1 | TRBD1 | NA | TRBV7-6 | TGTGCCAGCAGCCTGGACAGGGTTCGGACTGAAGCTTTCTTT | CASSLDRVRTEAFF
TRBJ2-5 | TRBD2 | NA | TRBV6-5 | TGTGCCAGCAGTTCTAGCGGGGGGCTCCAAGAGACCCAGTACTTC | CASSSSGGLQETQYF
TRBJ1-1 | NA | NA | TRBV9 | TGTGCCAGCAGCGCCTCCGGGGAGGGAACTGAAGCTTTCTTT | CASSASGEGTEAFF
TRBJ2-7 | TRBD1 | NA | TRBV28 | TGTGCCAGCAGACCCGGGACAGTGCTCGAGCAGTACTTC | CASRPGTVLEQYF
TRBJ1-2 | NA | NA | TRBV30 | TGTGCCTGGAGTGGCAGGGCTAACTATGGCTACACCTTC | CAWSGRANYGYTF
TRBJ2-3 | TRBD2 | few | TRBV7-9 | TGTGCCAGCAGCCAAGGGACCGGGGGGGGAGCAGATACGCAGTATTTT | CASSQGTGGGADTQYF
TRBJ2-7 | TRBD1 | NA | TRBV7-2 | TGTGCCAGCAGCTTAGTGGGACAGGGGGCGTACGAGCAGTACTTC | CASSLVGQGAYEQYF
TRBJ2-3 | NA | few | TRBV1 | TGCACCAGCCTATCTTCACTAGCCCCTAGCACAGATACGCAGTATTTT | CTSLSSLAPSTDTQYF
TRBJ2-1 | NA | NA | TRBV4-2 | TGTGCCAGCAGCCCCAGACCTTCAGCGGTTATCTCCTACAATGAGCAGTTCTTC | CASSPRPSAVISYNEQFF
TRBJ2-5 | TRBD1 | NA | TRBV25-1 | TGTGCCAGCAGTTGGACAGGGGAGGGTCAGTACTTC | CASSWTGEGQYF
TRBJ1-1 | TRBD1 | NA | TRBV5-8 | TGTGCCAGCAGCACGCGACAGGGGGGGCGGACTGAAGCTTTCTTT | CASSTRQGGRTEAFF
TRBJ2-3 | NA | few | TRBV28 | TGTGCCAGCACCTCGGTGACAATCGATACGCAGTATTTT | CASTSVTIDTQYF
TRBJ2-7 | TRBD1 | NA | TRBV30 | TGTGCCTGGAGTGTAATAGGGACAGTCTACGAGCAGTACTTC | CAWSVIGTVYEQYF
TRBJ2-2 | TRBD1 | few | TRBV6-1 | TGTGCCAGCAGTGAACCGGGACAGAGCGCGAACACCGGGGAGCTGTTTTTT | CASSEPGQSANTGELFF
TRBJ2-7 | TRBD2 | NA | TRBV15 | TGTGCCACCAGCAGAGGGGGGGGTCACGAGCAGTACTTC | CATSRGGGHEQYF
TRBJ2-2 | NA | NA | TRBV28 | TGTGCCACCGGAGATGGGGGGTCTTATACCGGGGAGCTGTTTTTT | CATGDGGSYTGELFF
TRBJ2-3 | TRBD2 | NA | TRBV30 | TGTGCCTTGTACCTCGGGGCTAGCGGACCCACAGATACGCAGTATTTT | CALYLGASGPTDTQYF
TRBJ2-4 | NA | NA | TRBV11-1 | TGTGCCAGCTCCTCCGCAGGGGGGAAAAACATTCAGTACTTC | CASSSAGGKNIQYF
TRBJ2-7 | TRBD1 | NA | TRBV19 | TGTGCCAGGACAGGGGGCTACGAGCAGTACTTC | CARTGGYEQYF
TRBJ2-2 | NA | few | TRBV28 | TGTGCCAGCAGTTTAGGAGATAACACCGGGGAGCTGTTTTTT | CASSLGDNTGELFF
TRBJ1-5 | TRBD1 | NA | TRBV12-5 | TGTGCTAGTGGAAAGACAGGGGTGAATCAGCCCCAGCATTTT | CASGKTGVNQPQHF
TRBJ1-6 | NA | NA | TRBV9 | TGTGCCAGCAGCGTAGGTCGCTCCTATAATTCACCCCTCCACTTT | CASSVGRSYNSPLHF
TRBJ2-5 | TRBD2 | NA | TRBV6-6 | TGTGCCAGCAGTTACTCTCTGGCGGGGGTCCAAGAGACCCAGTACTTC | CASSYSLAGVQETQYF
TRBJ2-7 | TRBD2 | NA | TRBV27 | TGTGCCAGCAGTTTAAAGGTAGCGGGCCACTCCTACGAGCAGTACTTC | CASSLKVAGHSYEQYF